The present TCR beta chain was sequenced within a study of T cell responses to AZD1222 COVID-19 vaccine (dated by TCRdb to the early 2020s). Broadly, across the study: A total of around 240 trial participants underwent TCR sequencing, of whom around 210 had received two doses of AZD1222 and 26 had received two doses of the MenACWY control vaccine. Trial participants were enrolled by age into 18-55, 56-69 and 70-plus year subgroups, with around 150, 28 and 57 TCR-sequenced participants respectively.

A word on this clone: The antigen it recognizes is unknown. Base-call qualities are not available, and no considerably larger clone is one nucleotide away.

The CDR3 regions of human TCRbeta chains were analyzed by immunosequencing. The paper's data handling went like this. TCRs in the repertoires were matched against a reference library of SARS-CoV-2-specific TCRs that had been generated with the MIRA antigen-specificity platform. Breadth meant the fraction of unique TCRs that were SARS-CoV-2-associated, whereas depth meant the fraction of total T cells that were SARS-CoV-2-associated. Using the MIRA data, each spike-specific TCR was assigned both to the spike region to which the TCR was reactive and to a CD4 or CD8 class. Log10-transformed breadth and depth values were compared by one-way ANOVA with Sidak's multiple comparisons tests. Held by TCRdb, this immuneACCESS table contains in-frame sequences only and omits some clones. Under half of the omission traces to an unresolved V gene where checked; the cause of the rest is unknown. V and J calls and clone size are as listed in that table; D and trimming were resolved from the DNA. Within this sample are 110,000 to 150,000 clones, with approximately 91% of them counted one time only. The ten most abundant clones make up around 1.8% of the sample.

The time point label here, explained by the study, means: about 28 days (+/-7) after the second vaccine dose. Because spike-specific TCR depth and breadth did not differ between the two schedules, AZD1222 recipients who got a second dose at roughly 4 weeks were pooled with those who got a second dose at roughly 12 weeks. The vaccinee samples were drawn from two UK trials, COV001 and COV002, one of which was a single-blind randomized controlled phase 2/3 trial testing AZD1222 (ChAdOx1 nCoV-19) in healthy adults. For TCRbeta chain sequencing, PBMC samples were collected from trial participants at day 0 and at day 28 after the second dose. Counted from cysteine to phenylalanine, this CDR3 has 14 amino acids. Left in the record is the CDR3 DNA by itself, 42 bases read in frame from the first base. The junction carries 10 bases between V and J, which are trimmed by 5 bases and 2 bases respectively. According to the germline V gene, CDR1 reads MDHEN and CDR2 reads SYDVKM.

The full study reports these points: Reportedly, almost half of the unique spike-specific TCRs recognized epitopes lying outside the regions that are mutated in the B.1.351 and B.1.1.7 variants. Participants were mostly white British, with more females than males. The authors suggested clonal diversity may have been underestimated. Conclusions about previously exposed vaccinees are limited because only six or seven AZD1222 recipients were SARS-CoV-2 seropositive at baseline. After two AZD1222 doses, spike-specific TCR breadth and depth were significantly higher than at day 0 and than in MenACWY recipients. The vaccine-associated CD4 TCRs covered the entire spike protein, and the dominant responses fell in regions 160-218 and 743-854. Because no samples from the day 14 peak response were available, repertoires could be characterized only after the peak T cell response. In the small 56-69-year group, the increase in depth fell short of significance, most likely because of low power.

The sample in question was peripheral blood, obtained 28 days after the second AZD1222 dose. The sequence was collected from an adult who received the AZD1222 COVID-19 vaccine. The sequence joins TRBV28 to TRBJ1-3; TRBD1 is perhaps the D gene, given 5 matching bases. The CDR3 reads as follows: CASSLGTAGNTIYF. Read as DNA, the sequence is TGTGCCAGCAGTCTAGGGACGGCTGGAAACACCATATATTTT.